This is a list of T cell receptor beta chains from one sample in a study of regulatory T cells in long-lasting Graves disease. From the multiplex PCR reads, TCRdb called clonotypes with MiXCR, one entry per CDR3 protein. The sample records about 470,000 distinct CDR3 sequences, roughly a fifth being singletons. The sequenced sample was peripheral blood mononuclear cells (PBMCs), obtained when the disease was refractory, from a patient treated with antithyroid drugs. These receptors were obtained from a female donor with Graves disease. CDR3s include the opening cysteine and the closing phenylalanine or tryptophan. A D gene is named only where the DNA matches it firmly. The size field is filled for only some rows; it gives once, few, many or a size class.

CDR3aa,CDR3nt,v_gene,j_gene,d_gene,abundance
CSVGGALENTEAFF,TGCAGCGTTGGTGGAGCGTTGGAGAACACTGAAGCTTTCTTT,TRBV29-1,TRBJ1-1,.,many
CASSIGGAEAFF,TGTGCCAGTAGTATTGGGGGCGCGGAAGCTTTCTTT,TRBV19,TRBJ1-1,.,many
CASSLSRAISNIQYF,TGTGCCAGCAGCTTAAGTAGGGCCATTAGCAACATTCAGTACTTC,TRBV11-1,TRBJ2-4,.,.
CASSFSLLSQETQYF,TGTGCCAGCAGTTTTTCTTTGCTGAGCCAAGAGACCCAGTACTTC,TRBV6-2/TRBV6-3,TRBJ2-5,.,many
CASSVQGLVGVYEQYF,TGTGCCAGCAGTGTGCAGGGACTAGTAGGTGTCTACGAGCAGTACTTC,TRBV27,TRBJ2-7,TRBD2,few
CASSHIGGDGGYGYTF,TGTGCCAGCAGCCACATAGGAGGGGACGGGGGCTATGGCTACACCTTC,TRBV4-2,TRBJ1-2,.,few
CASSPAGTRGYEQYF,TGTGCCAGCAGTCCAGCCGGGACTAGAGGCTACGAGCAGTACTTC,TRBV28,TRBJ2-7,TRBD2,many
CASSFQGDGNTIYF,TGTGCCAGCTCTTTCCAGGGGGATGGAAACACCATATATTTT,TRBV2,TRBJ1-3,TRBD1,.
CASSIDLEAGVSYEQYF,TGTGCCAGTAGTATAGATCTCGAAGCGGGAGTCTCCTACGAGCAGTACTTC,TRBV19,TRBJ2-7,TRBD2,.
CASSLSGQGRTEAFF,TGTGCCAGCAGTTTATCTGGGCAGGGGAGGACTGAAGCTTTCTTT,TRBV28,TRBJ1-1,.,.
CAWSPGLLVTQYF,TGTGCCTGGAGTCCCGGACTCCTGGTGACCCAGTACTTC,TRBV30,TRBJ2-5,.,.
CASSQSRKGPKGGYTF,TGTGCCAGCAGCCAATCCAGGAAGGGCCCGAAGGGTGGCTACACCTTC,TRBV16,TRBJ1-2,.,many
CASRTATGNSGNTIYF,TGTGCCAGTAGAACTGCGACAGGGAACTCTGGAAACACCATATATTTT,TRBV19,TRBJ1-3,TRBD1,few
CASSMERLYTGELFF,TGTGCCAGTAGTATGGAGAGACTTTACACCGGGGAGCTGTTTTTT,TRBV19,TRBJ2-2,.,.
CASSFGSNIQYF,TGTGCCAGCAGTTTTGGATCAAACATTCAGTACTTC,TRBV12-3/TRBV12-4,TRBJ2-4,.,many
CASSSRSSLGVSNQPQHF,TGTGCCAGCAGTTCGAGGTCCTCCCTAGGGGTGAGCAATCAGCCCCAGCATTTT,TRBV12-3/TRBV12-4,TRBJ1-5,.,many
CASRRTAQTYEQYF,TGTGCCAGCAGAAGGACAGCCCAGACCTACGAGCAGTACTTC,TRBV28,TRBJ2-7,.,many
CASSVTAGELFF,TGTGCCAGCAGTGTGACAGCAGGGGAGCTGTTTTTT,TRBV25-1,TRBJ2-2,.,.
CASSQGDRGLYSNQPQHF,TGCGCCAGCAGCCAAGGGGACAGGGGACTTTATAGCAATCAGCCCCAGCATTTT,TRBV4-1,TRBJ1-5,TRBD1,.
CASSLGGGIDEQYF,TGTGCCAGCAGCTTGGGCGGGGGGATCGACGAGCAGTACTTC,TRBV7-3,TRBJ2-7,TRBD2,.